A single sample is the source of the 24 T cell receptor beta chains below, sequenced in a study of long-term antiretroviral therapy in people with HIV. Sequencing relied on immunoSEQ assay v3.0, run at survey level. Repertoires were generated with immunoSEQ multiplex PCR, while TCRdb's copy carries only in-frame clones and drops some. The sample lists some 35,000 clones; roughly 80% were seen once. The sample was unsorted PBMCs, taken 0.4 years before starting antiretroviral therapy. Every receptor here comes from a man younger than 35 with HIV.

The V and J genes are TRBV7-9 and TRBJ1-4, with D possibly being TRBD1 (5 bases). The V gene's germline CDR1 is SEHNR and CDR2 FQNEAQ (reference sequence). Trimming removed 7 bases at V and 7 bases at J, with 10 bases between. The CDR3 is 12 residues long. CDR3 loop: CASTAGAEKLFF. The CDR3 coding sequence is TGTGCCAGCACCGCCGGGGCTGAAAAACTGTTTTTT.

This chain links TRBV7-8 with TRBJ1-1; the D is unclear. Germline V lookup: CDR1 SGHVS, CDR2 FQNEAQ. The V gene lost 4 bases and the J gene lost 0 bases, with 18 bases spanning the gap. The CDR3 has 17 residues. Written as DNA, the CDR3 is TGTGCCAGCAGCTACCGCGCGGACGCGGAGTTGAACACTGAAGCTTTCTTT. As protein: CASSYRADAELNTEAFF. Full variable domain (outside the CDR3, taken from reference TRBV7-8 and TRBJ1-1): GAGVSQSPRYKVAKRGQDVALRCDPISGHVSLFWYQQALGQGPEFLTYFQNEAQLDKSGLPSDRFFAERPEGSVSTLKIQRTQQEDSAVYLCASSYRADAELNTEAFFGQGTRLTVV.

CDR3 bases: TGTGCCAGTGCTCGGGGCGGGGCCTATGGCTACACCTTC. Residues: CASARGGAYGYTF. The V call is TRBV19, the J call TRBJ1-2; TRBD1 is a possible D gene (5 bases). The CDR3 totals 13 residues. The germline V gene encodes CDR1 LNHDA and CDR2 SQIVND (reference sequence). The germline V and J ends were trimmed by 8 bases and 4 bases, with 14 bases remaining between them.

A single count supports this clone. V is TRBV7-3 and J is TRBJ1-2, with 10 nucleotides matching TRBD1. With 7 bases clipped from V and 6 bases from J, the junction kept 14 bases outside the gene matches. Germline V gene data show CDR1 as SGHTA and CDR2 as FQGTGA. There are 16 residues in the CDR3. The CDR3 DNA reads as TGTGCCAGCACCCTACCCTGGACAGGGGGTAGTGATGGCTACACCTTC. It encodes CASTLPWTGGSDGYTF.

The V and J genes are TRBV6-1 and TRBJ1-2; D is possibly TRBD1 (6 bases). The CDR3 covers 14 residues. CDR1 is MNHNS, CDR2 SASEGT, per germline. V lost 2 bases and J 6 bases, leaving 13 bases between the germline ends. The CDR3: CASSERGARDGYTF. CDR3 coding DNA: TGTGCCAGCAGTGAAAGGGGGGCGAGAGATGGCTACACCTTC.

This chain connects TRBV27 to TRBJ2-1; D is possibly TRBD1 (5 bases). CDR3 length: 15 residues. The germline V gene has CDR1 MNHEY and CDR2 SMNVEV (reference sequence). Trimming left V 2 bases short and J 2 bases short, with 10 bases between. CDR3 sequence reads: CASSLGQGTYNEQFF. CDR3 coding DNA: TGTGCCAGCAGTTTAGGTCAGGGAACCTACAATGAGCAGTTCTTC.

The V and J genes are TRBV7-9 and TRBJ1-1, with 7 bases matching TRBD1. The CDR3 length is 15 residues. The V gene's germline CDR1 is SEHNR and CDR2 FQNEAQ (reference sequence). J lost 3 bases, V lost 1 base, and 5 bases had no gene match. The CDR3 DNA is TGTGCCAGCAGCTTAGGAGGGGGCGCCGACACTGAAGCTTTCTTT. It yields the protein CASSLGGGADTEAFF.

V usage is TRBV2 and J usage is TRBJ1-3; D unclear. The CDR3 runs 12 residues. The V end was cut by 8 bases, the J end by 3 bases, with 8 bases between. Germline CDR1 and CDR2: SNHLY and FYNNEI. The CDR3 sequence: CASQMGGNTIYF. CDR3 sequence (DNA): TGTGCCAGCCAGATGGGTGGAAACACCATATATTTT. Full variable domain (remainder filled in from reference TRBV2 and TRBJ1-3): EPEVTQTPSHQVTQMGQEVILRCVPISNHLYFYWYRQILGQKVEFLVSFYNNEISEKSEIFDDQFSVERPDGSNFTLKIRSTKLEDSAMYFCASQMGGNTIYFGEGSWLTVV.

The chain joins TRBV7-2 to TRBJ1-4; TRBD1 aligns across 8 bases. J gave up 7 bases and V 1 base, and 5 bases lay outside the gene matches. Germline values: CDR1 SGHTA, CDR2 FQGNSA. CDR3 length: 15 residues. CDR3 nucleotides: TGTGCCAGCAGCTTAGGAGACAGGGGTAGTGAAAAACTGTTTTTT. Amino acid sequence: CASSLGDRGSEKLFF.

This clone was observed once. The CDR3 DNA follows: TGTGCCAGCAGCTTGACCGGGTACTACAATGAGCAGTTCTTC. Translation: CASSLTGYYNEQFF. The J gene is TRBJ2-1, the V gene TRBV5-4; D ambiguous. This CDR3 contains 14 residues. CDR1 and CDR2 from the germline V gene are SGHNT and YYREEE (reference sequence). The V end was cut by 1 base, the J end by 3 bases, with 8 bases between.

This clone showed up just once. The rearrangement links TRBV4-3 to TRBJ1-1, with D possibly being TRBD1 (5 bases). The CDR3 sequence is 15 residues long. Trimming removed 7 bases from V and 7 bases from J, with 22 bases in between. Looked up from germline, CDR1 is LGHNA and CDR2 is YSLEER. The CDR3 spells CASTSRPGTRDEAFF. The CDR3 DNA sequence: TGCGCCAGCACCTCACGCCCCGGGACGCGGGATGAAGCTTTCTTT.

With respect to this clone: Additional DNA sequences in this sample encode the identical CDR3. The rearrangement uses TRBV7-2 and TRBJ1-5; no firm D call. CDR1 SGHTA and CDR2 FQGNSA come from the germline V gene. V was trimmed by 0 bases and J by 0 bases, leaving 6 bases between them. The length of the CDR3 is 15 residues. The CDR3 reads CASSLAGYSNQPQHF. The CDR3, as DNA: TGTGCCAGCAGCTTAGCAGGGTATAGCAATCAGCCCCAGCATTTT.

The rearrangement links TRBV18 to TRBJ1-1; 7 bases map to TRBD1. With 5 bases clipped from V and 2 bases from J, the junction kept 11 bases outside the gene matches. The germline gives CDR1 KGHSH, CDR2 LQKENI. The CDR3 is 16 amino acids. CDR3 DNA sequence: TGTGCCAGCTCATCACTTACCGGGACAGATAACACTGAAGCTTTCTTT. It specifies CASSSLTGTDNTEAFF.

In this sample, this clone turned up a few times. This chain joins TRBV2 and TRBJ2-7; 7 bases are a match to TRBD1. Germline values: CDR1 SNHLY, CDR2 FYNNEI. The CDR3 loop spans 12 amino acids. The junction had 4 bases not matched to a gene; V was cut back by 6 bases and J by 5 bases. DNA for the CDR3: TGTGCCAGCAGAACCGACAGGGACGAGCAGTACTTC. As protein: CASRTDRDEQYF. Using reference TRBV2 and TRBJ2-7 for the parts outside the CDR3, the full variable domain is EPEVTQTPSHQVTQMGQEVILRCVPISNHLYFYWYRQILGQKVEFLVSFYNNEISEKSEIFDDQFSVERPDGSNFTLKIRSTKLEDSAMYFCASRTDRDEQYFGPGTRLTVT.

This clone was found once. V is TRBV6-6 and J is TRBJ2-7, with D possibly being TRBD2 (5 bases). Germline V gives CDR1 MNHNY, CDR2 SVGAGI (reference sequence). The CDR3 is 14 amino acids. V lost 7 bases, J lost 0 bases, and 13 bases lay in between. The CDR3 nucleotides read TGTGCCAGCACCAGCGGACTGAGCTCCTACGAGCAGTACTTC. Translating gives CASTSGLSSYEQYF.

This chain connects TRBV13 to TRBJ2-1, with 10 bases lining up with TRBD1. The length of the CDR3 is 14 residues. Germline V gene sequence: CDR1 PRHDT, CDR2 FYEKMQ (reference sequence). After removal of 3 bases from V and 7 bases from J, the junction contained 3 bases not matched to a gene. DNA of the CDR3: TGTGCCAGCAGCTTCGGGACAGGGGCAAATGAGCAGTTCTTC. Its protein product is CASSFGTGANEQFF. Full variable domain (rest looked up from reference TRBV13 and TRBJ2-1): AAGVIQSPRHLIKEKRETATLKCYPIPRHDTVYWYQQGPGQDPQFLISFYEKMQSDKGSIPDRFSAQQFSDYHSELNMSSLELGDSALYFCASSFGTGANEQFFGPGTRLTVL.

This clone has just a few counts. The chain employs TRBV7-2 and TRBJ2-7; a possible D gene is TRBD1 (6 bases). V was pared by 5 bases and J by 2 bases, with 13 bases between. The CDR3 has 14 residues. CDR1 and CDR2 (germline): SGHTA, FQGNSA. The CDR3 nucleotides read TGTGCCAGCAGCCCCAACAGGGACACCTACGAGCAGTACTTC. This gives the protein CASSPNRDTYEQYF.

The count of this clone is one. V usage is TRBV10-3 and J usage is TRBJ2-1, with 10 nucleotides matching TRBD2. The CDR3 length is 17 residues. CDR1 and CDR2 (germline): ENHRY, SYGVKD. V lost 0 bases and J lost 4; bases outside the gene matches: 6. CDR3 DNA: TGTGCCATCAGTGAGTCGAAGTCTAGCGGGGGTTACAATGAGCAGTTCTTC. It is translated as CAISESKSSGGYNEQFF.

The chain joins TRBV27 to TRBJ2-5; 7 bases are a match to TRBD1. The germline gives CDR1 MNHEY, CDR2 SMNVEV (reference sequence). V lost 8 bases to trimming and J lost 3 bases; unmatched junction nucleotides: 6. This CDR3 region has 13 residues. The DNA of the CDR3 is TGTGCCAGCCTAGACAGGGTAAAAGAGACCCAGTACTTC. Amino acid sequence: CASLDRVKETQYF.

This clone was seen a handful of times. The rearrangement uses TRBV2 and TRBJ1-5; tentatively, D is TRBD1 (5 bases). Germline CDR1 is SNHLY and CDR2 is FYNNEI. This CDR3 is built from 14 residues. Trimming removed 11 bases from V and 6 bases from J, with 20 bases in between. CDR3 sequence: CASCSWGGGQPQHF. In DNA, the CDR3 is TGTGCCTCCTGTTCCTGGGGCGGCGGTCAGCCCCAGCATTTT.

In this sample, this clone turned up a few times. The chain carries TRBV7-2 and TRBJ2-3; D gene uncertain. The CDR3 extends over 14 amino acids. Germline V CDR1 and CDR2: SGHTA, FQGNSA. Between the trimmed V and J ends, which lost 1 base and 4 bases, there was a span of 9 bases. CDR3 residues: CASSLGLPPDTQYF. CDR3 sequence (DNA): TGTGCCAGCAGCTTAGGTTTACCCCCAGATACGCAGTATTTT.

CDR3 DNA: TGTGCCAGCAGCTTAGCGGATCTAGCGAACACCGGGGAGCTGTTTTTT. Translated, it gives CASSLADLANTGELFF. V usage is TRBV7-6 and J usage is TRBJ2-2; D ambiguous. This CDR3 contains 16 residues. V lost 0 bases, J lost 0 bases, and 8 bases lay in between. Germline values: CDR1 SGHVS, CDR2 FNYEAQ.

This chain joins TRBV5-5 and TRBJ2-1; D gene ambiguous. Trimming left V 0 bases short and J 6 bases short, with 10 bases between. Germline CDR1 is SGHKS and CDR2 is YYEKEE (reference sequence). The CDR3 consists of 14 residues. CDR3 protein: CASSLAQALNEQFF. The CDR3 DNA sequence: TGTGCCAGCAGCTTGGCGCAGGCCCTCAATGAGCAGTTCTTC.

CDR3 nucleotide sequence: TGTGCCAGCAGTTACGACGGGGGCTACAATGAGCAGTTCTTC. Residues: CASSYDGGYNEQFF. This sequence joins TRBV6-5 and TRBJ2-1; D may be TRBD2 (6 bases). Germline V gene sequence: CDR1 MNHEY, CDR2 SVGAGI. The germline V and J ends were trimmed by 2 bases and 3 bases, with 8 bases remaining between them. The CDR3 sequence is 14 residues long.